Listed here is a single TCR beta chain. Using immunoSEQ multiplex PCR, the repertoire was profiled, and TCRdb retains in-frame clones only, with some absent. The sample shows roughly 90,000 clones, more than 75% of them seen only once. The CDR3 spans 13 residues. V shed 2 bases and J shed 9 bases, with 11 bases lying between them. The germline V gene has CDR1 SGHVS and CDR2 FQNEAQ. This sample was taken from a study of OX40 agonist ivuxolimab in advanced cancers. This receptor was identified in an adult with an advanced solid tumor such as melanoma, head and neck, liver or kidney cancer. The J gene is TRBJ2-1, the V gene TRBV7-8; weak D call: TRBD2 (7 bases). This specimen consisted of CD4+ or CD8+ T cells sorted from blood, obtained in a trial of the OX40 agonist ivuxolimab. The CDR3 DNA sequence: TGTGCCAGCAGCTTAAGGGGGGGGACTGAGCAGTTCTTC. It yields the protein CASSLRGGTEQFF.